The 32 T cell receptor beta chains below all came from one sample that was sequenced in a study of CD8+ T cells in alopecia areata (dated by TCRdb to 2017 to 2018). Libraries were made using the immunoSEQ multiplex PCR assay. For TCR sequencing, RNA was extracted from every sample and reverse transcribed into cDNA to serve as template. The clones in this table, taken by TCRdb from immuneACCESS, are in-frame only. Not every clone is retained; where verified, under half of the shortfall comes from an unresolved V gene, and the cause of the rest is unknown. The sample profile shows roughly 190,000 clones; 50% to 60% of them were found once. Roughly 3.3% of the sample is in the top ten clones. The time point label here, explained by the study, means: roughly 27 days on oral tofacitinib. The treatment or condition label of this sample denotes: oral pan-JAK inhibitor, 5-10 mg twice daily. The material sequenced was CD4+ T cells sorted from blood, taken at week 4, from a patient treated with tofacitinib. The receptors originated from a human donor with alopecia areata.

V and J are TRBV29-1 and TRBJ2-5, with D perhaps matching TRBD2 (5 bases). V was clipped by 3 bases and J by 4 bases, with 15 bases between them. CDR1 is SQVTM, CDR2 ANQGSEA, per germline. CDR3 length: 14 residues. The CDR3 DNA sequence: TGCAGCGTTGACGCGGGCGTTCGCGCAGAGACCCAGTACTTC. It is translated as CSVDAGVRAETQYF.

In nucleotides, the CDR3 is TGTGCCTTAAAGTGGGCAGGGGGTAACTATGGCTACACCTTC. Amino acid sequence: CALKWAGGNYGYTF. The rearrangement joins TRBV30 to TRBJ1-2, with 7 bases lining up with TRBD1. J lost 1 base, V lost 7 bases, and 9 bases had no gene match. Looked up from germline, CDR1 is GTSNPN and CDR2 is SVGIG (reference sequence). The CDR3 length is 14 residues.

This clone came up a few times. The chain recombines TRBV11-2 with TRBJ2-3; TRBD2 matches at 8 bases. The length of the CDR3 is 16 residues. Trimming removed 7 bases from V and 5 bases from J; junction bases left unmatched: 14. Per germline, CDR1 SGHAT and CDR2 FQNNGV. The DNA for the CDR3 is TGTGCCAGCACCAATCAGCGTAGCGGGGTCGGAGATACGCAGTATTTT. Translated: CASTNQRSGVGDTQYF.

This clone appeared a few times. J is TRBJ2-1 and V is TRBV18; D is possibly TRBD1 or TRBD2 (5 bases each). Germline loops: CDR1 KGHSH, CDR2 LQKENI. The CDR3 totals 12 residues. Trimming stripped 3 bases from V and 10 bases from J, with 10 bases between. Here the CDR3 DNA reads TGTGCCAGCTCACCTGTGGGGGAAGAGCAGTTCTTC. Residues: CASSPVGEEQFF. Full variable domain (outside the CDR3, taken from reference TRBV18 and TRBJ2-1): NAGVMQNPRHLVRRRGQEARLRCSPMKGHSHVYWYRQLPEEGLKFMVYLQKENIIDESGMPKERFSAEFPKEGPSILRIQQVVRGDSAAYFCASSPVGEEQFFGPGTRLTVL.

V and J are TRBV29-1 and TRBJ1-1; 7 bases map to TRBD1. This CDR3 contains 12 residues. The trim removed 4 bases at V and 4 bases at J, leaving 3 bases unmatched. CDR1 is SQVTM, CDR2 ANQGSEA, per germline. The CDR3 here is CSVGTGGTEAFF. CDR3 nucleotide sequence: TGCAGCGTTGGGACAGGCGGCACTGAAGCTTTCTTT. The variable domain in full, completed from reference TRBV29-1 and TRBJ1-1, reads SAVISQKPSRDICQRGTSLTIQCQVDSQVTMMFWYRQQPGQSLTLIATANQGSEATYESGFVIDKFPISRPNLTFSTLTVSNMSPEDSSIYLCSVGTGGTEAFFGQGTRLTVV.

The table lists this clone with a few counts. This chain links TRBV29-1 with TRBJ2-5; TRBD1 might be the D (5 bases). CDR1 SQVTM and CDR2 ANQGSEA come from the germline V gene. This CDR3 contains 13 residues. The V end was cut by 2 bases, the J end by 4 bases, with 11 bases between. The CDR3 bases are TGCAGCGTTGAACAGGGTAGGAGAGAGACCCAGTACTTC. Translation: CSVEQGRRETQYF.

V and J are TRBV7-2 and TRBJ2-7; 7 bases map to TRBD1. The J segment lost 3 bases and the V segment lost 4 bases, leaving 6 bases of the junction unmatched. The CDR3 consists of 14 residues. CDR1 is SGHTA, CDR2 FQGNSA, per germline. The CDR3 loop is CASSSSGGYYEQYF. The DNA of the CDR3 is TGTGCCAGCAGCTCGTCAGGGGGTTACTACGAGCAGTACTTC. Supplemented by reference TRBV7-2 and TRBJ2-7, the full variable domain reads GAGVSQSPSNKVTEKGKDVELRCDPISGHTALYWYRQSLGQGLEFLIYFQGNSAPDKSGLPSDRFSAERTGGSVSTLTIQRTQQEDSAVYLCASSSSGGYYEQYFGPGTRLTVT.

The CDR3 nucleotides are TGTGCCAGCAGTTTACTAAACAGGGAGAGGGCTGGCTACACCTTC. This translates into CASSLLNRERAGYTF. The chain has TRBV5-6 and TRBJ1-2; D is perhaps TRBD1 (6 bases). CDR3 length: 15 residues. Germline loops: CDR1 SGHDT, CDR2 YYEEEE. V was trimmed by 5 bases and J by 7 bases, leaving 21 bases between them. Together with reference TRBV5-6 and TRBJ1-2, the CDR3 gives the full variable domain: DAGVTQSPTHLIKTRGQQVTLRCSPKSGHDTVSWYQQALGQGPQFIFQYYEEEERQRGNFPDRFSGHQFPNYSSELNVNALLLGDSALYLCASSLLNRERAGYTFGSGTRLTVV.

The V call is TRBV2, the J call TRBJ2-2, with 8 nucleotides matching TRBD1. V trimming: 6 bases; J trimming: 4 bases; junction bases outside the gene matches: 7. The CDR3 is 15 amino acids. CDR1 and CDR2 (germline): SNHLY, FYNNEI. CDR3 nucleotide sequence: TGTGCCAGCAGCCTAGGACAGGGAAGCACCGGGGAGCTGTTTTTT. It specifies CASSLGQGSTGELFF.

The count of this clone is one. V is TRBV15 and J is TRBJ2-2; D gene unclear. V dropped 0 bases and J dropped 1 base, with 6 bases sitting between them. In germline, CDR1 is LNHNV, CDR2 YYDKDF (reference sequence). The CDR3 runs to 15 residues. This CDR3 reads CATSRDLRNTGELFF. CDR3 DNA sequence: TGTGCCACCAGCAGAGATCTAAGGAACACCGGGGAGCTGTTTTTT.

The CDR3 loop reads CASSPSSPDTGELFF. CDR3 sequence (DNA): TGTGCCAGCAGCCCCTCGAGCCCCGACACCGGGGAGCTGTTTTTT. This chain connects TRBV4-2 to TRBJ2-2; D is undetermined. The ends were cut back, 4 bases at V and 3 bases at J, with 12 bases in the middle. CDR1 is LGHNA, CDR2 YNFKEQ, per germline. CDR3 length: 15 amino acids.

CDR3 nucleotide sequence: TGCAGTGCTAGGACGTCGGAGACCCAGTACTTC. Amino acid sequence: CSARTSETQYF. The chain joins TRBV20-1 to TRBJ2-5; D remains ambiguous. Looked up from germline, CDR1 is DFQATT and CDR2 is SNEGSKA (reference sequence). The V end lost 3 bases, the J end lost 5 bases, and 7 bases lay between the germline ends. The CDR3 is 11 residues long.

V and J are TRBV4-3 and TRBJ2-6; D not resolved. CDR1 and CDR2 from the germline V gene are LGHNA and YSLEER. Between the trimmed V and J ends, which lost 1 base and 0 bases, there was a span of 7 bases. This CDR3 region has 16 residues. CDR3: CASSQVRYSGANVLTF. For the CDR3, the DNA is TGCGCCAGCAGCCAAGTCAGGTACTCTGGGGCCAACGTCCTGACTTTC.

V gene TRBV5-1 combines with J gene TRBJ2-7, with 8 bases matching TRBD2. Trimming removed 2 bases from V and 2 bases from J; junction bases left unmatched: 3. This CDR3 spans 14 amino acids. Germline lookup yields CDR1 SGHRS and CDR2 YFSETQ. The CDR3 DNA reads as TGCGCCAGCAGCTTCGGCGGGGGGACCTACGAGCAGTACTTC. Protein sequence: CASSFGGGTYEQYF.

The genes are TRBV29-1 and TRBJ2-7; D tentatively fits TRBD1 or TRBD2 (6 bases each). The germline V gene encodes CDR1 SQVTM and CDR2 ANQGSEA. Trimming removed 4 bases at V and 4 bases at J, with 11 bases between. There are 12 residues in the CDR3. The CDR3 protein is CSVVTGRYEQYF. The CDR3 nucleotides are TGCAGCGTTGTAACAGGGAGGTACGAGCAGTACTTC.

This rearrangement joins TRBV30 to TRBJ2-3; 12 bases line up with TRBD2. The germline CDR1 and CDR2 sequences are GTSNPN and SVGIG (reference sequence). With 3 bases clipped from V and 4 bases from J, the junction kept 2 bases outside the gene matches. This CDR3 is 14 amino acids long. The CDR3 DNA follows: TGTGCCTGGAGGACTAGCGGGGGTTCAGATACGCAGTATTTT. Protein: CAWRTSGGSDTQYF.

This clone was counted a few times. V gene TRBV28 combines with J gene TRBJ2-7; D not resolved. CDR3 length: 15 residues. V lost 4 bases and J lost 7, with 20 bases in between. CDR1 MDHEN and CDR2 SYDVKM come from the germline V gene. CDR3 loop: CASSSLAGRVLEQYF. The CDR3 DNA sequence: TGTGCCAGCAGTTCTCTCGCCGGCCGGGTTTTAGAGCAGTACTTC.

This clone was detected only a few times. The genes are TRBV5-6 and TRBJ1-2; no reliable D call. V lost 3 bases and J 5 bases, leaving 11 bases between the germline ends. This CDR3 has 13 amino acids. CDR1 and CDR2 (germline): SGHDT, YYEEEE. CDR3 sequence: CASSSTVEYGYTF. CDR3 DNA: TGTGCCAGCAGCTCGACGGTTGAATATGGCTACACCTTC.

The chain combines TRBV5-1 with TRBJ1-2, with 8 positions matching TRBD1. V lost 1 base and J lost 4; bases outside the gene matches: 3. Per the germline V gene, CDR1 is SGHRS and CDR2 is YFSETQ. CDR3 size: 14 residues. CDR3 nucleotide sequence: TGCGCCAGCAGCTTGTCAGGGGGCACCTATGGCTACACCTTC. Its translation: CASSLSGGTYGYTF.

This clone was seen a handful of times. This chain joins TRBV25-1 and TRBJ2-7; D is undetermined. V was shortened by 5 bases and J by 2 bases, with 16 bases between the two germline ends. Germline V CDR1 and CDR2: MGHDK, SYGVNS. This CDR3 comprises 15 residues. CDR3 region: CASSKRLPATYEQYF. DNA of the CDR3: TGTGCCAGCAGTAAGAGACTCCCAGCAACCTACGAGCAGTACTTC.

This chain links TRBV2 with TRBJ2-7; TRBD1 aligns across 7 bases. Trimming took 8 bases from V and 7 from J; bases not matched to a gene: 14. Germline CDR1 is SNHLY and CDR2 is FYNNEI. This CDR3 spans 14 amino acids. DNA of the CDR3: TGTGCCAGCCGGAAGGAGACAGGGACGGGTGAGCAGTACTTC. Protein product: CASRKETGTGEQYF.

V gene TRBV29-1 combines with J gene TRBJ1-1; weak D call: TRBD1 (6 bases). V was clipped by 4 bases and J by 3 bases, with 12 bases between them. The CDR3 spans 13 residues. In germline, CDR1 is SQVTM, CDR2 ANQGSEA. CDR3 protein: CSVGAEGDTEAFF. CDR3 coding DNA: TGCAGCGTTGGTGCGGAGGGGGACACTGAAGCTTTCTTT.

This clone showed up just a few times. The chain carries TRBV18 and TRBJ1-1; TRBD1 matches 7 bases. Germline V gene lookup returns CDR1 KGHSH and CDR2 LQKENI. J gave up 2 bases and V 0 bases, and 3 bases lay outside the gene matches. CDR3 length: 15 amino acids. The CDR3 here is CASSPPKGANTEAFF. The DNA of the CDR3 is TGTGCCAGCTCACCACCGAAGGGGGCTAACACTGAAGCTTTCTTT.

The rearrangement uses TRBV30 and TRBJ2-5; 10 positions match TRBD1. The CDR3 runs 13 residues. Germline CDR1 is GTSNPN and CDR2 is SVGIG (reference sequence). The V segment lost 3 bases and the J segment 3 bases; nucleotides outside the gene matches: 1. CDR3 in DNA: TGTGCCTGGAGCGGACAGGGGGAAGAGACCCAGTACTTC. This sequence encodes CAWSGQGEETQYF. The variable domain in full, completed from reference TRBV30 and TRBJ2-5, reads SQTIHQWPATLVQPVGSPLSLECTVEGTSNPNLYWYRQAAGRGLQLLFYSVGIGQISSEVPQNLSASRPQDRQFILSSKKLLLSDSGFYLCAWSGQGEETQYFGPGTRLLVL.

The V and J genes are TRBV7-2 and TRBJ1-2, with D possibly matching TRBD1 (6 bases). CDR1 is SGHTA and CDR2 is FQGNSA in the germline V gene. The germline V and J ends were trimmed by 3 bases and 4 bases, with 12 bases remaining between them. This CDR3 is built from 14 residues. The CDR3 DNA is TGTGCCAGCAGCTTTCGACAGGCGGCCTATGGCTACACCTTC. Protein sequence: CASSFRQAAYGYTF.

The rearrangement joins TRBV30 to TRBJ2-3; D might be TRBD1 (6 bases). V was shortened by 2 bases and J by 4 bases, with 16 bases between the two germline ends. In germline, CDR1 is GTSNPN, CDR2 SVGIG (reference sequence). There are 15 residues in the CDR3. This CDR3 reads CAWSTTGTGADTQYF. In DNA, the CDR3 is TGTGCCTGGAGTACTACAGGGACGGGCGCAGATACGCAGTATTTT.

This clone was recorded a few times. The chain couples TRBV15 to TRBJ2-3, with D possibly being TRBD1 (6 bases). The CDR3 length is 16 residues. Trimming took off 0 bases at V and 4 bases at J, with 14 bases between the two ends. The V gene's germline CDR1 is LNHNV and CDR2 YYDKDF (reference sequence). The CDR3 is CATSRERNRAADTQYF. The CDR3 DNA follows: TGTGCCACCAGCAGAGAACGGAACAGGGCGGCAGATACGCAGTATTTT. The complete variable domain, with remaining parts taken from reference TRBV15 and TRBJ2-3, reads DAMVIQNPRYQVTQFGKPVTLSCSQTLNHNVMYWYQQKSSQAPKLLFHYYDKDFNNEADTPDNFQSRRPNTSFCFLDIRSPGLGDTAMYLCATSRERNRAADTQYFGPGTRLTVL.

The table lists this clone with a few counts. The J gene is TRBJ2-5, the V gene TRBV5-1; the D gene is possibly TRBD2 (7 bases). V lost 0 bases and J 2 bases, leaving 14 bases between the germline ends. This CDR3 has 16 amino acids. Germline V gene lookup returns CDR1 SGHRS and CDR2 YFSETQ. CDR3 amino acids: CASSLGGGWSQETQYF. CDR3 in DNA: TGCGCCAGCAGCTTGGGCGGGGGCTGGAGTCAAGAGACCCAGTACTTC.

J is TRBJ2-1 and V is TRBV30, with a possible D match to TRBD1 (5 bases). Germline V gene lookup returns CDR1 GTSNPN and CDR2 SVGIG (reference sequence). The CDR3 totals 13 residues. Trimming left V 8 bases short and J 6 bases short, with 17 bases between. The chain's CDR3 is CAHGREVSNEQFF. CDR3 bases: TGTGCCCACGGCAGGGAAGTGAGCAATGAGCAGTTCTTC.

The table lists this clone with a few counts. V and J are TRBV19 and TRBJ2-3; D not resolved. This CDR3 has 14 amino acids. The V and J ends lost 3 bases and 0 bases respectively, with 7 bases between them. Germline V gene data show CDR1 as LNHDA and CDR2 as SQIVND (reference sequence). The CDR3 loop reads CASSILSSTDTQYF. DNA for the CDR3: TGTGCCAGTAGTATCCTTTCTAGCACAGATACGCAGTATTTT.

A few counts support this clone. The rearrangement links TRBV30 to TRBJ1-4; D gene uncertain. Germline V gene sequence: CDR1 GTSNPN, CDR2 SVGIG (reference sequence). The V end lost 0 bases, the J end lost 0 bases, and 14 bases lay between the germline ends. The CDR3 totals 17 residues. CDR3: CAWSVLSTRTTNEKLFF. CDR3 nucleotide sequence: TGTGCCTGGAGTGTACTATCTACCCGGACAACTAATGAAAAACTGTTTTTT.

The rearrangement joins TRBV29-1 to TRBJ2-2, with a weak D call TRBD1 (6 bases). This CDR3 comprises 16 residues. With 0 bases removed from V and 0 bases from J, the gap between germline ends came to 11 bases. Germline V gives CDR1 SQVTM, CDR2 ANQGSEA. DNA of the CDR3: TGCAGCGTTGAAGAGTATGAGGGGGCGAACACCGGGGAGCTGTTTTTT. Encoded protein: CSVEEYEGANTGELFF.